This T cell receptor (beta chain) was identified during a study of beta chain features in type 1 diabetes. Sorting gave populations that all exceeded 95% purity. All of the isolated RNA was reverse transcribed, so expressed TCRB transcripts were sequenced. TCRdb's table, derived via immunoSEQ multiplex PCR, lists solely in-frame clones and lacks some. The data contain approximately 340,000 clones, approximately 15% of them singletons. Sequenced input: naive CD4+ T cells from blood. The TCR comes from a woman under 30 in good health.

In nucleotides, the CDR3 is TGTGCCAGCAGCGAAGGACAGGCGGCTGGAGAGACCCAGTACTTC. This sequence encodes CASSEGQAAGETQYF. This sequence joins TRBV11-3 and TRBJ2-5, with 7 nucleotides matching TRBD1. V lost 5 bases and J lost 4; bases outside the gene matches: 10. Looked up from germline, CDR1 is SGHNT and CDR2 is YENEEA. The CDR3 runs 15 residues.